Shown below are 9 T cell receptor beta chains from a single sample sequenced in a study of blood T cell repertoires in COVID-19. TCRdb's table, derived via immunoSEQ multiplex PCR, lists solely in-frame clones and lacks some. The data hold over 150,000 clones, with 75% to 90% observed a single time. Material: peripheral blood. The receptor source for this set is a woman aged 60-75 years with acute or convalescent COVID-19.

This chain links TRBV30 with TRBJ1-1; 7 bases are a match to TRBD1. The CDR3 totals 13 residues. Per germline, CDR1 GTSNPN and CDR2 SVGIG (reference sequence). The CDR3 here is CANTGAENTEAFF. CDR3 coding DNA: TGTGCGAACACAGGGGCCGAGAACACTGAAGCTTTCTTT.

The gene calls are TRBV28 and TRBJ2-3; 12 nucleotides align to TRBD2. The CDR3 has 14 amino acids. The germline gives CDR1 MDHEN, CDR2 SYDVKM. J gave up 8 bases and V 6 bases, and 6 bases lay outside the gene matches. The CDR3 loop is CASSPSGGAGTQYF. The DNA of the CDR3 is TGTGCCAGCAGCCCTAGCGGGGGGGCAGGTACGCAGTATTTT. Full variable domain (rest looked up from reference TRBV28 and TRBJ2-3): DVKVTQSSRYLVKRTGEKVFLECVQDMDHENMFWYRQDPGLGLRLIYFSYDVKMKEKGDIPEGYSVSREKKERFSLILESASTNQTSMYLCASSPSGGAGTQYFGPGTRLTVL.

The chain uses TRBV29-1 and TRBJ1-1; tentatively, D is TRBD1 (6 bases). In germline, CDR1 is SQVTM, CDR2 ANQGSEA. Trimming removed 6 bases at V and 1 base at J, with 15 bases between. This CDR3 contains 14 residues. Here the CDR3 reads CSVASGQSNTEAFF. Written as DNA, the CDR3 is TGCAGCGTGGCATCAGGACAGTCGAACACTGAAGCTTTCTTT.

The chain employs TRBV2 and TRBJ2-5, with 8 positions matching TRBD1. Per germline, CDR1 SNHLY and CDR2 FYNNEI. After removal of 6 bases from V and 5 bases from J, the junction contained 5 bases not matched to a gene. CDR3 length: 13 amino acids. This CDR3 is CASSRGLLETQYF. DNA of the CDR3: TGTGCCAGCAGCAGGGGGCTTTTGGAGACCCAGTACTTC. Full variable domain (missing parts from reference TRBV2 and TRBJ2-5): EPEVTQTPSHQVTQMGQEVILRCVPISNHLYFYWYRQILGQKVEFLVSFYNNEISEKSEIFDDQFSVERPDGSNFTLKIRSTKLEDSAMYFCASSRGLLETQYFGPGTRLLVL.

The chain's CDR3 is CASSSGGVNSPLHF. CDR3 sequence (DNA): TGTGCCAGCAGCAGCGGCGGGGTTAATTCACCCCTCCACTTT. The V call is TRBV19, the J call TRBJ1-6; the D is unclear. CDR3 size: 14 residues. V was shortened by 9 bases and J by 6 bases, with 15 bases between the two germline ends. Germline lookup yields CDR1 LNHDA and CDR2 SQIVND (reference sequence).

This chain links TRBV11-2 with TRBJ1-1, with D perhaps matching TRBD1 (5 bases). The CDR3 is 13 amino acids. The V gene lost 0 bases and the J gene lost 4 bases, with 6 bases spanning the gap. Germline V gene lookup returns CDR1 SGHAT and CDR2 FQNNGV. The CDR3 region is CASSLEGGTEAFF. The CDR3 coding sequence is TGTGCCAGCAGCTTAGAGGGGGGCACTGAAGCTTTCTTT.

This chain links TRBV19 with TRBJ1-2, with TRBD1 identical over 7 bases. Germline loops: CDR1 LNHDA, CDR2 SQIVND (reference sequence). Trimming cost V 6 bases and J 6 bases; bases outside gene matches: 4. This CDR3 comprises 12 residues. The CDR3 region has the DNA TGTGCCAGTAGGGACAGGACCCATGGCTACACCTTC. Translated: CASRDRTHGYTF. The entire variable domain, with the rest obtained from reference TRBV19 and TRBJ1-2, is as follows: DGGITQSPKYLFRKEGQNVTLSCEQNLNHDAMYWYRQDPGQGLRLIYYSQIVNDFQKGDIAEGYSVSREKKESFPLTVTSAQKNPTAFYLCASRDRTHGYTFGSGTRLTVV.

The V gene is TRBV10-3, the J gene TRBJ2-3; the match to TRBD1 covers 9 bases. Looked up from germline, CDR1 is ENHRY and CDR2 is SYGVKD. Germline trimming cut 7 bases from V and 4 bases from J; bases unmatched to any gene: 3. This CDR3 comprises 13 residues. CDR3 in amino acids: CAIKGQGPDTQYF. Written as DNA, the CDR3 is TGTGCCATCAAGGGACAGGGCCCAGATACGCAGTATTTT.

This clone was recorded only once. The chain is built from TRBV7-9 and TRBJ1-1; maybe TRBD1 (6 bases). This CDR3 has 14 amino acids. V was shortened by 5 bases and J by 0 bases, with 10 bases between the two germline ends. Germline V gene sequence: CDR1 SEHNR, CDR2 FQNEAQ (reference sequence). The CDR3 bases are TGTGCCAGCAGCCTCGGACAGATGAACACTGAAGCTTTCTTT. Its translation is CASSLGQMNTEAFF.